The source of this TCR beta chain is a study of control samples from healthy donors and cancer patients. Generated by immunoSEQ multiplex PCR, the TCRdb table keeps only in-frame clones and is missing some. The table records approximately 140,000 clones, over 85% of them present only once. CDR3 length: 15 amino acids. The germline CDR1 and CDR2 sequences are MDHEN and SYDVKM. V lost 3 bases and J lost 1, with 9 bases in between. The TCR was taken from a man aged 30-40 years in good health. J is TRBJ2-2 and V is TRBV28; no clear D. The sample was blood. The chain's CDR3 is CASSFSTRNTGELFF. The CDR3 nucleotides read TGTGCCAGCAGTTTTTCAACAAGGAACACCGGGGAGCTGTTTTTT.